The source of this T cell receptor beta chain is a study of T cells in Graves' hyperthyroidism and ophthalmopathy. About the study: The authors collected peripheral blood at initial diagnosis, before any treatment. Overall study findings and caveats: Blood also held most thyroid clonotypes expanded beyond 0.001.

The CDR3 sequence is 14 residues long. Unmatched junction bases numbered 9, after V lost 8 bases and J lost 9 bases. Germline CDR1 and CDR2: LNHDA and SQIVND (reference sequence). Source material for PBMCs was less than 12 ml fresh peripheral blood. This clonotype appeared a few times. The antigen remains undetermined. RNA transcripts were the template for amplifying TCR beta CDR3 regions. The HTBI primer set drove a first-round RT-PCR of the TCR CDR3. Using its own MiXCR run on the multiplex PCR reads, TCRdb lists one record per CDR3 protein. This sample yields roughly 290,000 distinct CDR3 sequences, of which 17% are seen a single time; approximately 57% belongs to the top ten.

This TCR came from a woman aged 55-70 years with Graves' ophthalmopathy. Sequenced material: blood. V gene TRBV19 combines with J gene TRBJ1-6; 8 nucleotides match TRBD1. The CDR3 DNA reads TGTGCCAGTGGAGACAGGGGCCCAGGTTCACCCCTCCACTTT. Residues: CASGDRGPGSPLHF.